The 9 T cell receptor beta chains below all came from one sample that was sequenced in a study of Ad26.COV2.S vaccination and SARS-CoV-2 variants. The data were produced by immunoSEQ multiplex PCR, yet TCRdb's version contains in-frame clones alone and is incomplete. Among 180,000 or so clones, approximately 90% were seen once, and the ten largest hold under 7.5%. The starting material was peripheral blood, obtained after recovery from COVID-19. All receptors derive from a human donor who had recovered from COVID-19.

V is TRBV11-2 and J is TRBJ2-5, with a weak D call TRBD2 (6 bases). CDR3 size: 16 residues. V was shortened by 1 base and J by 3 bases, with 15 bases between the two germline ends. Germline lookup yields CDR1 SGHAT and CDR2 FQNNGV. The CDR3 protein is CASSLGDGGVEETQYF. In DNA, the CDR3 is TGTGCCAGCAGCTTAGGGGATGGCGGGGTCGAAGAGACCCAGTACTTC.

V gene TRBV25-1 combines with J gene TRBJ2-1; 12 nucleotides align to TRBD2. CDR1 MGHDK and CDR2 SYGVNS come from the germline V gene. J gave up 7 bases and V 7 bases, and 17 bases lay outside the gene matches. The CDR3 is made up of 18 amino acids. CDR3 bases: TGTGCCAGCACCTCGTCCGGAGGGGAACTAGCGGGAGGAAATGAGCAGTTCTTC. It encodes CASTSSGGELAGGNEQFF.

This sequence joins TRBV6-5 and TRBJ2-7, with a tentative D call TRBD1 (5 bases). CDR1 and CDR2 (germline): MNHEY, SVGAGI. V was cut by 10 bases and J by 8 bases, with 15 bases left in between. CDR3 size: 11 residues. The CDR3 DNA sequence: TGTGCCACCTCGCTAGGGGTTAAGCAGTACTTC. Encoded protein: CATSLGVKQYF.

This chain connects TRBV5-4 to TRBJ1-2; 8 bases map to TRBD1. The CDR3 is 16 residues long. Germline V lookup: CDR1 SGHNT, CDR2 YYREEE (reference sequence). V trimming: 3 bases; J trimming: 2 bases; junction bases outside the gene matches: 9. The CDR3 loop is CASSSPQGDPNYGYTF. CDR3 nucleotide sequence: TGTGCCAGCAGCTCGCCACAGGGGGACCCCAACTATGGCTACACCTTC.

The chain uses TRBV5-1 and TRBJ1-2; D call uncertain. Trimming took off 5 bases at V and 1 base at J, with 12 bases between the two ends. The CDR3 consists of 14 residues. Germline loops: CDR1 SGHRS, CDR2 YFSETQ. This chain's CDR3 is CASSSSILNYGYTF. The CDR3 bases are TGCGCCAGCAGTTCCTCCATACTTAACTATGGCTACACCTTC.

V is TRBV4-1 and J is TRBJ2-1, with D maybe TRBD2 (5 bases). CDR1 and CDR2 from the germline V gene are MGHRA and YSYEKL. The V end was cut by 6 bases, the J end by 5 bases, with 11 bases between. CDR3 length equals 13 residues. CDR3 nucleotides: TGCGCCAGCAGGGAGACTACCCACAATGAGCAGTTCTTC. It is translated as CASRETTHNEQFF.

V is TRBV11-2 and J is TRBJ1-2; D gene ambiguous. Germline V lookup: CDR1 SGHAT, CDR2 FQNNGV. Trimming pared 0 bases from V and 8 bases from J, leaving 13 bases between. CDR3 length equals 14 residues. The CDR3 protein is CASSLDLGPGGYTF. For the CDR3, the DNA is TGTGCCAGCAGCTTAGATCTCGGGCCTGGGGGCTACACCTTC.

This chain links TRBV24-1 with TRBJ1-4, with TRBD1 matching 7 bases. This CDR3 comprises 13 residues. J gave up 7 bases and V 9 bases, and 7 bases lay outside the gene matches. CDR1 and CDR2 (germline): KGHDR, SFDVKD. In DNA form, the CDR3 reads TGTGCCACCTCCGACAGGGTGAGTGAAAAACTGTTTTTT. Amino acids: CATSDRVSEKLFF.

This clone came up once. CDR3 sequence reads: CASSSGLSYEQYF. In nucleotides, the CDR3 is TGTGCCAGCAGTTCAGGACTCAGCTACGAGCAGTACTTC. This sequence joins TRBV28 and TRBJ2-7; D is possibly TRBD2 (5 bases). CDR3 length equals 13 residues. Germline CDR1 MDHEN, CDR2 SYDVKM. V was cut by 4 bases and J by 3 bases, with 10 bases left in between.